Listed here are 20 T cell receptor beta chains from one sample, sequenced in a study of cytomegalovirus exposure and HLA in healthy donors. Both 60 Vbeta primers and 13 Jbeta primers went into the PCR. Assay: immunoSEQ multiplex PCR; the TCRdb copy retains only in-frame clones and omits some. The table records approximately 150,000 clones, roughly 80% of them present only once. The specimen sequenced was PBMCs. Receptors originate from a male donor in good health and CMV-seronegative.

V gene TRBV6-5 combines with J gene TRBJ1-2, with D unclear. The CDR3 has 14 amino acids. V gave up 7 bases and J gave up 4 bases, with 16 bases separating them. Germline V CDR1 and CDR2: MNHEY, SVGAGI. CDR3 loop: CASTPVRGSYGYTF. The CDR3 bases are TGTGCCAGCACCCCCGTGCGGGGAAGCTATGGCTACACCTTC.

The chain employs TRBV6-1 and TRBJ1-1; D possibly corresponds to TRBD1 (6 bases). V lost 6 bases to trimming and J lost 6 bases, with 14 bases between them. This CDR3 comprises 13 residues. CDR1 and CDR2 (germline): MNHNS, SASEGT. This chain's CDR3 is CASSPSGGPEAFF. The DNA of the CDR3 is TGTGCCAGCAGCCCCTCGGGGGGGCCTGAAGCTTTCTTT.

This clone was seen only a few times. CDR3 amino acids: CASSQDVTGANYGYTF. In nucleotides, the CDR3 is TGCGCCAGCAGCCAAGACGTGACAGGGGCTAACTATGGCTACACCTTC. The chain couples TRBV4-1 to TRBJ1-2, with TRBD1 matching over 8 bases. V lost 0 bases, J lost 0 bases, and 3 bases stayed unmatched. This CDR3 is built from 16 residues. Per germline, CDR1 MGHRA and CDR2 YSYEKL.

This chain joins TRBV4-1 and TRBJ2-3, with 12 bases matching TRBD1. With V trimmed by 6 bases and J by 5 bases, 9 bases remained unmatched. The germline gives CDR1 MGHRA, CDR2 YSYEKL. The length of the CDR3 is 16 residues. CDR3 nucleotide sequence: TGCGCCAGCAGGAATCCGGGACAGGGGGCGAGAGATACGCAGTATTTT. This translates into CASRNPGQGARDTQYF.

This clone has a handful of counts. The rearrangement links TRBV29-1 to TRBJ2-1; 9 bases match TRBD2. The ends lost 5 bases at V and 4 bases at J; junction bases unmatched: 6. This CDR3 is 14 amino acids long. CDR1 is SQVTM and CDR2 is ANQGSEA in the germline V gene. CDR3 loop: CSVLSSGGYNEQFF. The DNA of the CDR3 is TGCAGCGTTCTAAGTAGCGGGGGATACAATGAGCAGTTCTTC.

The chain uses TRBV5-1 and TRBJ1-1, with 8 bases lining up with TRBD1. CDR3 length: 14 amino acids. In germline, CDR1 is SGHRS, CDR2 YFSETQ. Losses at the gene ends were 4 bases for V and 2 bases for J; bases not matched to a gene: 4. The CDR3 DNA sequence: TGCGCCAGCAGCCCCGGGACAGGTAACACTGAAGCTTTCTTT. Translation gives CASSPGTGNTEAFF. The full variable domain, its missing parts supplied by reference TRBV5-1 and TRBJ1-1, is KAGVTQTPRYLIKTRGQQVTLSCSPISGHRSVSWYQQTPGQGLQFLFEYFSETQRNKGNFPGRFSGRQFSNSRSEMNVSTLELGDSALYLCASSPGTGNTEAFFGQGTRLTVV.

In DNA, the CDR3 is TGTGCCAGCAGCCCGCGACTGATTGCTAACTATGGCTACACCTTC. This codes for CASSPRLIANYGYTF. The chain recombines TRBV9 with TRBJ1-2; D remains unclear. V lost 4 bases, J lost 0 bases, and 13 bases lay in between. Germline loops: CDR1 SGDLS, CDR2 YYNGEE. The CDR3 totals 15 residues. The complete variable domain, with remaining parts taken from reference TRBV9 and TRBJ1-2, reads DSGVTQTPKHLITATGQRVTLRCSPRSGDLSVYWYQQSLDQGLQFLIQYYNGEERAKGNILERFSAQQFPDLHSELNLSSLELGDSALYFCASSPRLIANYGYTFGSGTRLTVV.

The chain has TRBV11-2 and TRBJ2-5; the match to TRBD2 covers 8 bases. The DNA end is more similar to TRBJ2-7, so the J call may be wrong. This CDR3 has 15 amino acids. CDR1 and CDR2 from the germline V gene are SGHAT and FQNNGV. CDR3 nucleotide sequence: TGTGCCAGCAGCTTCTCTAGCGGGCATAGAAACGAGCAGTACTTC. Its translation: CASSFSSGHRNEQYF.

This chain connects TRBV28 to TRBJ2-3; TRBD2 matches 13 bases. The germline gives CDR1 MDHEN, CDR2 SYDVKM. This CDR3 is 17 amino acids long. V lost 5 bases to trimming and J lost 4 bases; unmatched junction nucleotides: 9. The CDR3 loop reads CASSAATSGRAPDTQYF. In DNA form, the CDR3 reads TGTGCCAGCAGTGCAGCAACTAGCGGGAGGGCCCCAGATACGCAGTATTTT.

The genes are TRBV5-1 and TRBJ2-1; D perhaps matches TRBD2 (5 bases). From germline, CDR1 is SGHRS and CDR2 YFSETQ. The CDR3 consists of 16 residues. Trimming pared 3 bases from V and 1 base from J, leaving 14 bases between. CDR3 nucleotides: TGCGCCAGCAGCTCTGACTCGAGGAGGTCCTACAATGAGCAGTTCTTC. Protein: CASSSDSRRSYNEQFF.

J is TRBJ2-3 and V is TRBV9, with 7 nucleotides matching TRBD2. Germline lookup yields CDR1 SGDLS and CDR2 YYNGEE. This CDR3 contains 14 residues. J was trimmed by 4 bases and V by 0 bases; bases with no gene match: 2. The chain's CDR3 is CASSVDGGADTQYF. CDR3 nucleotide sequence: TGTGCCAGCAGCGTAGATGGGGGGGCAGATACGCAGTATTTT.

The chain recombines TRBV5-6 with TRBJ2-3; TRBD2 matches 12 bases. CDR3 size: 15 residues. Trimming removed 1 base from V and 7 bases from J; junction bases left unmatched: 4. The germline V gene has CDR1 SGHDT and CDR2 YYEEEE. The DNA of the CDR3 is TGTGCCAGCAGCTTGCTAGCGGGGGGGCCTAATACGCAGTATTTT. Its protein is CASSLLAGGPNTQYF.

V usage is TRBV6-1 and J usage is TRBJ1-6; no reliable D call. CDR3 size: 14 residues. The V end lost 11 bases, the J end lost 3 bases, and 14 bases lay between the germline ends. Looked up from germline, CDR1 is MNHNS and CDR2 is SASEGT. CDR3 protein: CAGRVGDYNSPLHF. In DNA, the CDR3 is TGTGCCGGGCGGGTCGGGGACTATAATTCACCCCTCCACTTT.

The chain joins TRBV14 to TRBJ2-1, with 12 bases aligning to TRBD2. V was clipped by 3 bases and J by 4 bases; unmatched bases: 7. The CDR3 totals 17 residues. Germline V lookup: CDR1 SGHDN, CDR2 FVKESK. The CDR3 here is CASSHQLAGGTYNEQFF. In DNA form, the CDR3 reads TGTGCCAGCAGCCATCAACTAGCGGGAGGAACTTACAATGAGCAGTTCTTC.

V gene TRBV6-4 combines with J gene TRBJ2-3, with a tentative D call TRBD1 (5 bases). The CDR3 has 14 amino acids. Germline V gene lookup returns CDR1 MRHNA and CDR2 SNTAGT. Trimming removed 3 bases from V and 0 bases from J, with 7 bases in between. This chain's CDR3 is CASSEGPSTDTQYF. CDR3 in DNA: TGTGCCAGCAGTGAGGGGCCTAGCACAGATACGCAGTATTTT.

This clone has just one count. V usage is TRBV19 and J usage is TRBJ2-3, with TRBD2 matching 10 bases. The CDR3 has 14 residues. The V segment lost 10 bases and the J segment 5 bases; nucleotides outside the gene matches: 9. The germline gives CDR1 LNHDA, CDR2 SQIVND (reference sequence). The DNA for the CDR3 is TGTGCCACCTCTCAGCGGGAGGGCGTAGATACGCAGTATTTT. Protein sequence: CATSQREGVDTQYF.

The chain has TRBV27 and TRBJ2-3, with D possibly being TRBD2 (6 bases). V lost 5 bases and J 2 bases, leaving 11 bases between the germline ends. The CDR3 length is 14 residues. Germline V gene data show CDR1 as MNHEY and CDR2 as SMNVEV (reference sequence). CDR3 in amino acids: CASSLALPTDTQYF. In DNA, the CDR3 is TGTGCCAGCAGTCTAGCGTTACCCACAGATACGCAGTATTTT.

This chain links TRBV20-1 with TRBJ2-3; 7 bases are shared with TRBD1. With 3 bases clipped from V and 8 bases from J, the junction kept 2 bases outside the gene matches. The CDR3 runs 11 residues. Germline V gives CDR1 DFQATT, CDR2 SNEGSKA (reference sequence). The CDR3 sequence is CSARAGGTQYF. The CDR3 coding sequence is TGCAGTGCTAGGGCAGGGGGTACGCAGTATTTT.

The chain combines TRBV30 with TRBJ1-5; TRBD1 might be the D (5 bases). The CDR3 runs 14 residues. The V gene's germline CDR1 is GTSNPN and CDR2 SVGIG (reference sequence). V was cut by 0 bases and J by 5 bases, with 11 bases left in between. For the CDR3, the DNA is TGTGCCTGGAGTGTACTGCGGGGCCATCAGCCCCAGCATTTT. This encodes CAWSVLRGHQPQHF.

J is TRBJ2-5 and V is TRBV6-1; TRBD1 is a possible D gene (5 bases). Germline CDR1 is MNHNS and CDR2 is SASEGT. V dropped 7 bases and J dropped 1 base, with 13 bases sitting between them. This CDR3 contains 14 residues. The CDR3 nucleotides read TGTGCCAGCACCGAATGGGGCAGCCAAGAGACCCAGTACTTC. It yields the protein CASTEWGSQETQYF.